This T cell receptor beta chain was retrieved from a study of TIL therapy for anti-PD-1-resistant metastatic lung cancer. The libraries were made with immunoSEQ v3. The data were produced by immunoSEQ multiplex PCR, yet TCRdb's version contains in-frame clones alone and is incomplete. The table shows 35,000 to 55,000 clones, with around three quarters occurring only once. This clone was seen just once. Time point given: pre-treatment sample, taken before nivolumab and TIL therapy. The CDR3 contains 15 residues. Trimming took off 1 base at V and 5 bases at J, with 15 bases between the two ends. Germline CDR1 SGHRS, CDR2 YFSETQ.

The chain employs TRBV5-1 and TRBJ2-5; a weak D match, TRBD1 (6 bases). The sample here was blood, taken at baseline. This TCR derives from a man between 65 and 85 years old with non-small cell lung cancer. The CDR3 reads CASSLNNRVGETQYF. CDR3 coding DNA: TGCGCCAGCAGCTTGAATAACAGGGTGGGTGAGACCCAGTACTTC.